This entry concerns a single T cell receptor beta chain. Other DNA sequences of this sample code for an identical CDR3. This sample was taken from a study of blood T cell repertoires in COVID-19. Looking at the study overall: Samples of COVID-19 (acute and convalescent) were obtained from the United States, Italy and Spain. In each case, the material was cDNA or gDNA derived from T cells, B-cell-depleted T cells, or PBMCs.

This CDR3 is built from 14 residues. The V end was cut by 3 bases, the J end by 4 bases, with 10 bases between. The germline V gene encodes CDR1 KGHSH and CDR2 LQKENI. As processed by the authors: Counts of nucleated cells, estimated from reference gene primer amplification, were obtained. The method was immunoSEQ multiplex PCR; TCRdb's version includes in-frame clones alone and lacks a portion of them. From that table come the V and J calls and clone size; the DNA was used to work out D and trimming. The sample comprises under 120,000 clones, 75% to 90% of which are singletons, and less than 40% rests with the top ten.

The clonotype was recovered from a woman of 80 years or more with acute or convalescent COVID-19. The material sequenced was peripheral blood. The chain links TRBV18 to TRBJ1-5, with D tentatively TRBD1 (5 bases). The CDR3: CASSPGGSNQPQHF. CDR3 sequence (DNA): TGTGCCAGCTCACCGGGGGGGTCAAATCAGCCCCAGCATTTT.